Listed below are T cell receptor beta chains from one sample, sequenced in a study of cytomegalovirus exposure and HLA in healthy donors. Produced via immunoSEQ multiplex PCR; TCRdb's table is partial and in-frame only. This table has some 130,000 clones, around 80% appearing once. Material: PBMCs. These receptors came from a man between 40 and 49 years old in good health and CMV-seropositive. CDR3s leave out the opening cysteine and the closing phenylalanine or tryptophan.

>TRBJ2-3|TRBV7-3
ASSLERASTDTQY
>TRBJ2-3|TRBV6-5
ASRYTDTQY
>TRBJ1-6|TRBV18
ASSNTGTGGKPLH
>TRBJ2-1|TRBV29-1
SVKGQGVSSYNEQF
>TRBJ1-6|TRBV28
ASNPTDYNSPLH
>TRBJ1-1|TRBV5-1
ASSLDSGLGGRGEAF
>TRBJ1-3|TRBV30
AWSAGNTIY
>TRBJ2-5|TRBV11-2
ASSPGLAGPIGETQY
>TRBJ1-3|TRBV4-1
ASSQTHLSGNTIY
>TRBJ1-5|TRBV5-5
ASSLAPSRSSNQPQH
>TRBJ1-3|TRBV18
ASSPSAAGNTIY
>TRBJ2-5|TRBV9
ASSAGTSQRETQY
>TRBJ2-7|TRBV2
ASSRTGTEQY
>TRBJ2-1|TRBV11-2
ASSLVGREAYNEQF
>TRBJ1-2|TRBV30
AWSARGGYGYT
>TRBJ2-1|TRBV30
AWSSGLAGNDEQF
>TRBJ2-7|TRBV27
ASSPPGLAGEEQY
>TRBJ1-4|TRBV6-1
ASSEVRGGKLF
>TRBJ1-4|TRBV5-1
ASSSEGQGAEKLF
>TRBJ2-7|TRBV13
ASSLIANEQY
>TRBJ1-1|TRBV6-5
ASSYSGGVTEAF
>TRBJ2-7|TRBV5-1
ASSTLAGEVREQY
>TRBJ2-1|TRBV6-4
ASSQGGDMKFSYNEQF
>TRBJ2-2|TRBV7-7
AIGTGPNTGELF
>TRBJ2-7|TRBV2
ASSPTGINEQY
>TRBJ1-2|TRBV28
ASSLDRVRGYT
>TRBJ2-3|TRBV9
ASSVAPIAGASTDTQY
>TRBJ2-1|TRBV5-8
ASSLSREGQF
>TRBJ1-2|TRBV11-2
ASSLDGEGPYGYT
>TRBJ2-1|TRBV7-2
ASSRYGGEQF
>TRBJ1-1|TRBV19
ASSPKDRDPFF
>TRBJ2-1|TRBV28
ASRRLAGSYNEQF
>TRBJ2-5|TRBV5-1
ASSFGSSGAYQETQY
>TRBJ2-7|TRBV7-9
ASSLPPGQGAEQY
>TRBJ2-5|TRBV27
ASLYGTGELQETQY
>TRBJ2-3|TRBV7-3
ASSPSTDTQY
>TRBJ2-7|TRBV13
ASSPGGESYEQY
>TRBJ1-5|TRBV6-5
ASSSSTGEVGQPQH
>TRBJ1-1|TRBV15
ATSRDRVTVSTEAF
>TRBJ1-5|TRBV30
AWSGRDNQPQH
>TRBJ1-1|TRBV29-1
SVARAMNTEAF
>TRBJ1-1|TRBV18
ASSPRDKGKPEAF
>TRBJ1-2|TRBV28
ASGGGDRVRYGYT
>TRBJ2-7|TRBV6-1
ASSESGAAGGRGEQY
>TRBJ2-7|TRBV7-9
ASSLGGTLSYEQY
>TRBJ2-1|TRBV7-8
ASSFPSGIYEQF
>TRBJ1-5|TRBV27
ASSSDRGLSNQPQH
>TRBJ2-2|TRBV7-2
ASSFKAAIKGGELF
>TRBJ2-4|TRBV20-1
SAPSRGIQY